This T cell receptor beta chain was sequenced in a study of blood T cell repertoires in COVID-19. Study as a whole: Sample material is recorded as cDNA or gDNA derived from T cells, B-cell-depleted T cells, or PBMCs.

Using immunoSEQ multiplex PCR, the repertoire was profiled, and TCRdb retains in-frame clones only, with some absent. This sample has just under 90,000 clones, with 88% found just once. This clonotype was obtained from a man aged 55-75 years with acute or convalescent COVID-19. The sequenced material came from peripheral blood.

The CDR3 spells CASSFRGNEKLFF. The CDR3 DNA reads TGTGCCAGCAGTTTTCGAGGAAACGAAAAACTGTTTTTT. The rearrangement links TRBV27 to TRBJ1-4; no definite D call. V lost 3 bases to trimming and J lost 8 bases, with 10 bases between them. The length of the CDR3 is 13 residues. Germline V gives CDR1 MNHEY, CDR2 SMNVEV (reference sequence).